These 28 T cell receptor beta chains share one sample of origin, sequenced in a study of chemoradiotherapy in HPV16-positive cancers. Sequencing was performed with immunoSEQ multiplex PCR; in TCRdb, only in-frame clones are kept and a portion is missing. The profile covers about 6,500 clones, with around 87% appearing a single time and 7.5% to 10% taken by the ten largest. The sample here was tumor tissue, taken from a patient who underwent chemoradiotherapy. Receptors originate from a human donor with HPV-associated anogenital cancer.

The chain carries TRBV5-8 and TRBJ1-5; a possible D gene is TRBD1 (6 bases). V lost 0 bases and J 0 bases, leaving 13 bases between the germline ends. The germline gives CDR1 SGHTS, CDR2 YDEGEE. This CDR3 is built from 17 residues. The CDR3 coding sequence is TGTGCCAGCAGCTTGGTAAGGGACACATATAGCAATCAGCCCCAGCATTTT. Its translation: CASSLVRDTYSNQPQHF.

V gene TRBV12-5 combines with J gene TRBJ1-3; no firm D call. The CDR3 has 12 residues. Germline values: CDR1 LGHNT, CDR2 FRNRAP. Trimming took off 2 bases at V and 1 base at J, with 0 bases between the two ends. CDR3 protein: CASGLSGNTIYF. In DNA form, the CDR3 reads TGTGCTAGTGGTTTGTCTGGAAACACCATATATTTT.

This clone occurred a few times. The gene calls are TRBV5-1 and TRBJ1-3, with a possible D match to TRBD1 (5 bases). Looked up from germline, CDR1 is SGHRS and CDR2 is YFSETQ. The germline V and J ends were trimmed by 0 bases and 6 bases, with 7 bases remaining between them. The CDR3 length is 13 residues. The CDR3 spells CASSLDRTNTIYF. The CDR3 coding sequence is TGCGCCAGCAGCTTGGACAGGACAAACACCATATATTTT.

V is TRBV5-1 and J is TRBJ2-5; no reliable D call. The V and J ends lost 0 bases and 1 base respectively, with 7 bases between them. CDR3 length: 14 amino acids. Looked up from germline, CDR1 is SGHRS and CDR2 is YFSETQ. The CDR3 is CASSLAILQETQYF. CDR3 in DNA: TGCGCCAGCAGCTTGGCCATTCTCCAAGAGACCCAGTACTTC.

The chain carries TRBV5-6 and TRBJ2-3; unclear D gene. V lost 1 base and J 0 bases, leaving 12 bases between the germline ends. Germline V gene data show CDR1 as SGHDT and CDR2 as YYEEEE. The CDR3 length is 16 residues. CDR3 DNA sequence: TGTGCCAGCAGCTTGTCCTGGCCCGAGAGCACAGATACGCAGTATTTT. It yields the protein CASSLSWPESTDTQYF.

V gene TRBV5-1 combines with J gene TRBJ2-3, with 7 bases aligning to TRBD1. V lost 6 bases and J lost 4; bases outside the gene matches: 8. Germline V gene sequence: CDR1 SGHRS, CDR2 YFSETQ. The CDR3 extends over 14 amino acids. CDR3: CASTSGQAPDTQYF. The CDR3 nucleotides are TGCGCCAGCACCTCCGGACAGGCGCCAGATACGCAGTATTTT. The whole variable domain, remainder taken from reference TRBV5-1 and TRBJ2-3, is KAGVTQTPRYLIKTRGQQVTLSCSPISGHRSVSWYQQTPGQGLQFLFEYFSETQRNKGNFPGRFSGRQFSNSRSEMNVSTLELGDSALYLCASTSGQAPDTQYFGPGTRLTVL.

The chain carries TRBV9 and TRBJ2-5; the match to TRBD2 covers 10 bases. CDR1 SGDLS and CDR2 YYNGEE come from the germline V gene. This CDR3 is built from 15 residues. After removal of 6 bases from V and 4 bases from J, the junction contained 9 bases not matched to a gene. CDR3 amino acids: CASNLGLAERETQYF. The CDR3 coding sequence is TGTGCCAGCAACCTAGGACTAGCGGAGAGAGAGACCCAGTACTTC.

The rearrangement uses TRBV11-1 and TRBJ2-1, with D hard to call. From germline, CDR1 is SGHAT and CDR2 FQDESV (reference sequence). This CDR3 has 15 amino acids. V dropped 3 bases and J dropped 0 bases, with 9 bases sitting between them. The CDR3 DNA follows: TGTGCCAGCAGCTTTGAAAGGAGCTCCTACAATGAGCAGTTCTTC. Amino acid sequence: CASSFERSSYNEQFF. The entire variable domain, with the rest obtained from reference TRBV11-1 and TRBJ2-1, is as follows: EAEVAQSPRYKITEKSQAVAFWCDPISGHATLYWYRQILGQGPELLVQFQDESVVDDSQLPKDRFSAERLKGVDSTLKIQPAELGDSAMYLCASSFERSSYNEQFFGPGTRLTVL.

The CDR3 coding sequence is TGTGCCACCAGCAGAGATGCGGTCGCAGATACGCAGTATTTT. It is translated as CATSRDAVADTQYF. The genes are TRBV15 and TRBJ2-3; D gene ambiguous. Germline CDR1 is LNHNV and CDR2 is YYDKDF (reference sequence). Between the trimmed V and J ends, which lost 0 bases and 4 bases, there was a span of 8 bases. The length of the CDR3 is 14 residues.

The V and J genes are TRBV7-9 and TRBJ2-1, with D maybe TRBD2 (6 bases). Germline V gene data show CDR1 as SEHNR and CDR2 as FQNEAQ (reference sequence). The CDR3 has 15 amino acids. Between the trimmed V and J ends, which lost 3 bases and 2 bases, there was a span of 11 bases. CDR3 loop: CASSFSSGTYNEQFF. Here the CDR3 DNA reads TGTGCCAGCAGCTTTAGTAGCGGCACCTACAATGAGCAGTTCTTC.

The CDR3 DNA sequence: TGTGCCAGCAGCAATTCTTTAGCGGGAGGCACAGATACGCAGTATTTT. Encoded protein: CASSNSLAGGTDTQYF. V is TRBV9 and J is TRBJ2-3; 9 bases fit TRBD2. CDR3 length: 16 residues. V dropped 4 bases and J dropped 1; count of bases not matched to a gene: 7. Germline V gene lookup returns CDR1 SGDLS and CDR2 YYNGEE.

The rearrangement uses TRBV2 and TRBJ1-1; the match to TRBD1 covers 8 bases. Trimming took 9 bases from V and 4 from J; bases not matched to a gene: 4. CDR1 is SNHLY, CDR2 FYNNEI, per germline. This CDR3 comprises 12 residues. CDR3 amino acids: CASRQGTTEAFF. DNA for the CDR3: TGTGCCAGTAGACAGGGGACCACTGAAGCTTTCTTT.

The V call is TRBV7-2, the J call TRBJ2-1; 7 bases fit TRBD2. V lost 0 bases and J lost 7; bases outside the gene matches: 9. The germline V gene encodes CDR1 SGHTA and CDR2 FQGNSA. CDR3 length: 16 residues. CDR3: CASSLASQRERNEQFF. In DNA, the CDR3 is TGTGCCAGCAGCTTAGCCTCCCAGCGGGAACGGAATGAGCAGTTCTTC.

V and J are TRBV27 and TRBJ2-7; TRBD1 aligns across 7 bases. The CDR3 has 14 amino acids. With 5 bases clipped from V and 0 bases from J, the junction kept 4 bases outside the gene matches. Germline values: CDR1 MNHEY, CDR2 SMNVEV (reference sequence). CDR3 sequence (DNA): TGTGCCAGCAGTCGGGACAGTAGCTCCTACGAGCAGTACTTC. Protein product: CASSRDSSSYEQYF.

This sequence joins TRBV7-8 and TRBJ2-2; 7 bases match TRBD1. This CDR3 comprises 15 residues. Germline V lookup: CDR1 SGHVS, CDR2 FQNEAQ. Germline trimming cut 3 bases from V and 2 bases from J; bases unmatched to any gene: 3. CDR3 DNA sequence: TGTGCCAGCAGCTTTCGACAGGGCAACACCGGGGAGCTGTTTTTT. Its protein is CASSFRQGNTGELFF. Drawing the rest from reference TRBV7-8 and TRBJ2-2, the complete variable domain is GAGVSQSPRYKVAKRGQDVALRCDPISGHVSLFWYQQALGQGPEFLTYFQNEAQLDKSGLPSDRFFAERPEGSVSTLKIQRTQQEDSAVYLCASSFRQGNTGELFFGEGSRLTVL.

CDR3 amino acids: CAISESLGAAYEKLFF. CDR3 bases: TGTGCCATCAGTGAGTCCCTGGGGGCCGCCTATGAAAAACTGTTTTTT. The chain recombines TRBV10-3 with TRBJ1-4; weak D call: TRBD1 (6 bases). V was pared by 0 bases and J by 6 bases, with 14 bases between. The CDR3 totals 16 residues. Germline V gene data show CDR1 as ENHRY and CDR2 as SYGVKD.

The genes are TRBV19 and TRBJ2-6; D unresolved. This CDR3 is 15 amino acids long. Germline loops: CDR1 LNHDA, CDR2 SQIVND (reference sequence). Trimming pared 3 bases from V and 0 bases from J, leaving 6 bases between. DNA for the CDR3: TGTGCCAGTAGTATGTCCGACTCTGGGGCCAACGTCCTGACTTTC. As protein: CASSMSDSGANVLTF.

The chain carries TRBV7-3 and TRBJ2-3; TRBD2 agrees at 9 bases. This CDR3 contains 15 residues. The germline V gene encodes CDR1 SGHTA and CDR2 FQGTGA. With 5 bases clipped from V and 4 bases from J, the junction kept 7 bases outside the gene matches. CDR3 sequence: CASSKTSGLADTQYF. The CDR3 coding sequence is TGTGCCAGCAGCAAAACTAGCGGGTTGGCAGATACGCAGTATTTT. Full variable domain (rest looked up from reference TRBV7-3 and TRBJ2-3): GAGVSQTPSNKVTEKGKYVELRCDPISGHTALYWYRQSLGQGPEFLIYFQGTGAADDSGLPNDRFFAVRPEGSVSTLKIQRTERGDSAVYLCASSKTSGLADTQYFGPGTRLTVL.

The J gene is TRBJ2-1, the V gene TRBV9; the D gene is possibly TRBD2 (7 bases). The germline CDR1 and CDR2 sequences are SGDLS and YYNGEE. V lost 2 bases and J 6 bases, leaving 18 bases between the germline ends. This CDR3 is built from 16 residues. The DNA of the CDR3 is TGTGCCAGCAGCGTCACCCCAGGGGAGGGCCTCAATGAGCAGTTCTTC. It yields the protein CASSVTPGEGLNEQFF.

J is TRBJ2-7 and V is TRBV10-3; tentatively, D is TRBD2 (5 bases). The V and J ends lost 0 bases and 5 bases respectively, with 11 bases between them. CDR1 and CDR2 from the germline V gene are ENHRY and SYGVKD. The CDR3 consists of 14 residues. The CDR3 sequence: CAISESGWEHEQYF. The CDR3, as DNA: TGTGCCATCAGTGAGTCGGGATGGGAGCACGAGCAGTACTTC.

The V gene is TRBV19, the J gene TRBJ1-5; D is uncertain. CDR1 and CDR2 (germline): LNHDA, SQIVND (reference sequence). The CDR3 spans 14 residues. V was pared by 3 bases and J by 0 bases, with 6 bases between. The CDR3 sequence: CASSIAYSNQPQHF. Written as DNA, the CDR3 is TGTGCCAGTAGTATCGCCTATAGCAATCAGCCCCAGCATTTT.

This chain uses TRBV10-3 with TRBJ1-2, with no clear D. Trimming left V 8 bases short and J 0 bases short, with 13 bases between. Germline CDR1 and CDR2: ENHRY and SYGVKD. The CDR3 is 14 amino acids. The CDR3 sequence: CAIGDGRANYGYTF. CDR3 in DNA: TGTGCCATCGGAGACGGAAGAGCTAACTATGGCTACACCTTC.

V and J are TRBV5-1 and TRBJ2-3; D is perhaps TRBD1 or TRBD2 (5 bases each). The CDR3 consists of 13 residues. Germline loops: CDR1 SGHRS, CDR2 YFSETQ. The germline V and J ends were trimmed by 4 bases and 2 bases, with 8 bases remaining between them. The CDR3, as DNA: TGCGCCAGCAGCAAGGGACCCACAGATACGCAGTATTTT. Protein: CASSKGPTDTQYF.

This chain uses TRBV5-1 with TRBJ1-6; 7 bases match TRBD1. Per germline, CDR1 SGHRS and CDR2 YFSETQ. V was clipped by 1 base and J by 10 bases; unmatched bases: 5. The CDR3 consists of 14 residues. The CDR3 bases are TGCGCCAGCAGCTTGACAGGGGAAAGCTCACCCCTCCACTTT. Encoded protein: CASSLTGESSPLHF.

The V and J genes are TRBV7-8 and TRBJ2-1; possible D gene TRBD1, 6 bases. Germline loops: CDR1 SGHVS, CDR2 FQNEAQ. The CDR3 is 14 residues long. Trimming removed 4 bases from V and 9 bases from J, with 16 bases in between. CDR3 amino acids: CASSSLTGGGEQFF. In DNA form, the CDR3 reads TGTGCCAGCAGCTCCCTGACAGGAGGCGGTGAGCAGTTCTTC.

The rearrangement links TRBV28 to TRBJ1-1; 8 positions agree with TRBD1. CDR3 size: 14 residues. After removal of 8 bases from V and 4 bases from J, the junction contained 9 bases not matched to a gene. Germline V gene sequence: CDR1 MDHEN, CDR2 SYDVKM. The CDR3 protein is CASLEPTGGTEAFF. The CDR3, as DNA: TGTGCCAGCCTAGAACCTACAGGGGGCACTGAAGCTTTCTTT.

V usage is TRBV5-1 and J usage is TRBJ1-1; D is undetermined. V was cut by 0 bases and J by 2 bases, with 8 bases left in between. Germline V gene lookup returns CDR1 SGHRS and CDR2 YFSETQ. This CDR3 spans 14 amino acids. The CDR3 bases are TGCGCCAGCAGCTTGGTAGGAAGTAACACTGAAGCTTTCTTT. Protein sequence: CASSLVGSNTEAFF.

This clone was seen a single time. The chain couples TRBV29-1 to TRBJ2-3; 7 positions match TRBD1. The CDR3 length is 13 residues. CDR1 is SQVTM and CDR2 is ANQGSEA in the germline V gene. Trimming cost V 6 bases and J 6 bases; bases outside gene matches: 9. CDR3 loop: CSVTGIATDTQYF. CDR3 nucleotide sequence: TGCAGCGTGACAGGGATTGCTACCGATACGCAGTATTTT.